This section outlines one TCR beta chain sequence together with its context. What it binds is not known. The data were obtained in a study of identical twins. Healthy Caucasians made up all donors. Carrying unique molecular identifiers, the cDNA also gained a universal primer site through template switching. One entry per CDR3 protein results from TCRdb running MiXCR on the 5' RACE reads. Here the sample spans about 340,000 distinct CDR3 sequences, 12% being singletons. Findings and limits, study-wide: Twins showed weaker excess sharing in their beta out-of-frame sequences. Where out-of-frame alpha sequences were twin-shared, they showed excess low generation probability.

The germline CDR1 and CDR2 sequences are SGDLS and YYNGEE. Trimming pared 0 bases from V and 0 bases from J, leaving 9 bases between. The CDR3 consists of 16 residues. These data were also filed under a second study, of yellow fever vaccine responses in identical twins.

The V and J genes are TRBV9 and TRBJ2-2; D is ambiguous. This clonotype was sampled from a woman between 18 and 29 years old in good health. Source material: CD8+ T cells sorted from blood. This CDR3 is CASSVDVTTNTGELFF. DNA of the CDR3: TGTGCCAGCAGCGTAGACGTGACAACGAACACCGGGGAGCTGTTTTTT.